This T cell receptor (beta chain) was profiled in a study of blood T cell repertoires in COVID-19. Study background: COVID-19 samples collected from the United States, Italy and Spain covered acute and convalescent phases.

Here immunoSEQ multiplex PCR was the method, and the copy in TCRdb shows in-frame clones only, minus some. The data contain fewer than 500,000 clones, about 90% of them singletons. This study enrolled people aged roughly 18 to 89 from approximately 25 US geographic areas. Clinical histories supplied by participants themselves formed the basis of cohort assignment. Donors in Cohort 3 counted as recovered after two negative PCRs, clearance, or symptom resolution. This CDR3 is 15 amino acids long. Germline lookup yields CDR1 MDHEN and CDR2 SYDVKM. The V and J ends lost 7 bases and 8 bases, in that order; junction bases with no gene match: 10. The sample holds one count of this clone.

Sequencing was performed on PBMCs or T cells enriched from blood (not recorded which). This sequence originates from a woman younger than 35 who had recovered from COVID-19. The genes are TRBV28 and TRBJ1-4, with 10 bases aligning to TRBD1. The DNA for the CDR3 is TGTGCCAGCACCTACACCGGGACAGGGGACGAAAAACTGTTTTTT. Translation: CASTYTGTGDEKLFF.